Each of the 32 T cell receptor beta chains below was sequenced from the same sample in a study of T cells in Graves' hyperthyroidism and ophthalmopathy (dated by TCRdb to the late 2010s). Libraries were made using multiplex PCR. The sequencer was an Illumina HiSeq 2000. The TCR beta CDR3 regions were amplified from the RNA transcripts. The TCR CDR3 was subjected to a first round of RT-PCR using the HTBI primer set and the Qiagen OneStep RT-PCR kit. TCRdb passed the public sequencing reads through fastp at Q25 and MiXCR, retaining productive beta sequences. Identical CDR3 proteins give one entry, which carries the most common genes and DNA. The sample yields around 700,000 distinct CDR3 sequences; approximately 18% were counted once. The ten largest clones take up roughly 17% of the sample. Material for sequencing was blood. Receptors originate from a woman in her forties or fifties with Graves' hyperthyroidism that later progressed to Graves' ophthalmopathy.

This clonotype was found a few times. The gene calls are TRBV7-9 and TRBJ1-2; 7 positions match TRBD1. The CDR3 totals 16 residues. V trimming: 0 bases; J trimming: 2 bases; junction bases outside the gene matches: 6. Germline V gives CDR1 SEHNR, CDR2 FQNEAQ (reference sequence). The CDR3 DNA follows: TGTGCCAGCAGCTTAGCCCTGACAGGGACCAACTATGGCTACACCTTC. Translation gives CASSLALTGTNYGYTF.

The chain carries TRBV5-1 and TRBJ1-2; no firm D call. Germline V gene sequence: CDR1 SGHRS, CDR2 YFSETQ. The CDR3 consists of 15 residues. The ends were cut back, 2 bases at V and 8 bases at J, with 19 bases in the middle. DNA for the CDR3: TGCGCCAGCAGCTTTTTAGAGGGTGCTGCTTACGGCTACACCTTC. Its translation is CASSFLEGAAYGYTF.

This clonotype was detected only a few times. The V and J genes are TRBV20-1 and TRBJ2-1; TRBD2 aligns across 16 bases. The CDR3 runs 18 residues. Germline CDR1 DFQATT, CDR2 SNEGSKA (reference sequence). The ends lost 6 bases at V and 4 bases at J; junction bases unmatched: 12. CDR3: CSALTGTSGGGGYNEQFF. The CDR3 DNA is TGCAGTGCGTTAACCGGGACTAGCGGGGGGGGCGGATACAATGAGCAGTTCTTC.

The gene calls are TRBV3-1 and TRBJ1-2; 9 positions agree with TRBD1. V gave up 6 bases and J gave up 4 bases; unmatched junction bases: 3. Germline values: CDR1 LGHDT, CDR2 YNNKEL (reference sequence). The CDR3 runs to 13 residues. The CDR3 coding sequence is TGTGCCAGCAGGATGACAGGGGGCTATGGCTACACCTTC. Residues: CASRMTGGYGYTF. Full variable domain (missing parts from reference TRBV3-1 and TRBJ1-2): DTAVSQTPKYLVTQMGNDKSIKCEQNLGHDTMYWYKQDSKKFLKIMFSYNNKELIINETVPNRFSPKSPDKAHLNLHINSLELGDSAVYFCASRMTGGYGYTFGSGTRLTVV.

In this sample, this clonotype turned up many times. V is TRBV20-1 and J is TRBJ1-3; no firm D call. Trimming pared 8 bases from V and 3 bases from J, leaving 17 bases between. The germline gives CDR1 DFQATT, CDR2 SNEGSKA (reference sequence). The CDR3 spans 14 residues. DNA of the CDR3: TGCAGTTTCGTCGGACCATCGAATGGAAACACCATATATTTT. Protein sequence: CSFVGPSNGNTIYF.

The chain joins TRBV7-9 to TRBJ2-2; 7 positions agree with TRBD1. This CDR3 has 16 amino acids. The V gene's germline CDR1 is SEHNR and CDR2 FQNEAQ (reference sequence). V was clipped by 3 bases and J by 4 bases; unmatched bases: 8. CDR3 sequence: CASSFPPGQITGELFF. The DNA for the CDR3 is TGTGCCAGCAGCTTTCCCCCGGGACAGATCACCGGGGAGCTGTTTTTT. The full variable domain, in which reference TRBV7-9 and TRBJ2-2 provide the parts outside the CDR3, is DTGVSQNPRHKITKRGQNVTFRCDPISEHNRLYWYRQTLGQGPEFLTYFQNEAQLEKSRLLSDRFSAERPKGSFSTLEIQRTEQGDSAMYLCASSFPPGQITGELFFGEGSRLTVL.

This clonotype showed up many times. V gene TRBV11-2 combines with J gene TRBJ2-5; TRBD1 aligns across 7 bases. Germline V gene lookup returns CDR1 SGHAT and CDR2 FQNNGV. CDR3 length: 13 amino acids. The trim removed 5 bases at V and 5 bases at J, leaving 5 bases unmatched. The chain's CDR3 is CASSPGTAETQYF. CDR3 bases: TGTGCCAGCAGCCCCGGGACAGCTGAGACCCAGTACTTC. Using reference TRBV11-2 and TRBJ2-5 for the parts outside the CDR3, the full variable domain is EAGVAQSPRYKIIEKRQSVAFWCNPISGHATLYWYQQILGQGPKLLIQFQNNGVVDDSQLPKDRFSAERLKGVDSTLKIQPAKLEDSAVYLCASSPGTAETQYFGPGTRLLVL.

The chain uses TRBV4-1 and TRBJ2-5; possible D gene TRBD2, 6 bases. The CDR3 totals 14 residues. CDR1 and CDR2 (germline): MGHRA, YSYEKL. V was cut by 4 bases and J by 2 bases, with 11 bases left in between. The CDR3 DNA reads TGCGCCAGCAGCCGCCTCGGGAGTCAAGAGACCCAGTACTTC. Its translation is CASSRLGSQETQYF.

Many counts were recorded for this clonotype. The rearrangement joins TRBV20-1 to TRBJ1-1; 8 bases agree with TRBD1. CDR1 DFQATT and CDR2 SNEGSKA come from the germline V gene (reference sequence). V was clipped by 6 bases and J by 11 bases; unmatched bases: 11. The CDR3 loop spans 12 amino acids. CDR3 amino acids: CSASPGGQAAFF. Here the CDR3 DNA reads TGCAGTGCGTCCCCGGGGGGACAGGCGGCTTTCTTT.

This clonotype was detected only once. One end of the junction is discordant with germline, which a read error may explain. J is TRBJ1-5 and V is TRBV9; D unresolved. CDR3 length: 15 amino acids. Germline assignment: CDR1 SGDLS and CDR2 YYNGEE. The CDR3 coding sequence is TGTGCCAGCAGTGGCTTGGGAGTTAGCGATCAGCCCCAGCATTTT. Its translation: CASSGLGVSDQPQHF.

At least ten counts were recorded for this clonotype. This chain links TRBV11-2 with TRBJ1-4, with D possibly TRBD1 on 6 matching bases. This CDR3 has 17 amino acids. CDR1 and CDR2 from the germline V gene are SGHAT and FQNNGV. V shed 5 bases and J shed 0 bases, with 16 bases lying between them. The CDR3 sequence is CASSPLDRTATNEKLFF. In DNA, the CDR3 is TGTGCCAGCAGCCCTCTAGACAGGACTGCAACTAATGAAAAACTGTTTTTT.

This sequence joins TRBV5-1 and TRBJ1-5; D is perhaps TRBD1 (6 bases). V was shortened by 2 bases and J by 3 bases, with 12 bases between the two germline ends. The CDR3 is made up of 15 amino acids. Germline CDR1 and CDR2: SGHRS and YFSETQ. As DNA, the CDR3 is TGCGCCAGCAGCTTACAGGGAGGACCCAATCAGCCCCAGCATTTT. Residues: CASSLQGGPNQPQHF.

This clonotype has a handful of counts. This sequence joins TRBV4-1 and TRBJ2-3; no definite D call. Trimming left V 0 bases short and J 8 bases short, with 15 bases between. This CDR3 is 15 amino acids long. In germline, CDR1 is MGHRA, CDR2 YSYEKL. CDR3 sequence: CASSQESMVRRTQYF. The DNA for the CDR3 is TGCGCCAGCAGCCAAGAGTCAATGGTACGGCGTACGCAGTATTTT.

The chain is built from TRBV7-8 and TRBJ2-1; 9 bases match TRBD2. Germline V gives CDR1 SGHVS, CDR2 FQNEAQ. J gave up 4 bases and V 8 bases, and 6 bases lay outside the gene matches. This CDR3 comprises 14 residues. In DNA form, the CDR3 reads TGTGCCAGCCATAGCGGGGGAGCTTACAATGAGCAGTTCTTC. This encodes CASHSGGAYNEQFF.

The CDR3 loop is CASSLFGEQPNQPQHF. The CDR3 DNA reads TGCGCCAGCAGCCTATTCGGTGAACAGCCCAATCAGCCCCAGCATTTT. This chain connects TRBV4-1 to TRBJ1-5; D call uncertain. The V gene lost 4 bases and the J gene lost 3 bases, with 16 bases spanning the gap. The CDR3 runs 16 residues. Germline lookup yields CDR1 MGHRA and CDR2 YSYEKL.

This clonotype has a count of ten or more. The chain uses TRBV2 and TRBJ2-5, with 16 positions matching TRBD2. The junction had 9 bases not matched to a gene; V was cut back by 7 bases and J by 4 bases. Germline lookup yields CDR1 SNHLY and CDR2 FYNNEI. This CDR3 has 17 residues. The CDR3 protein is CASIKGLAGGRRETQYF. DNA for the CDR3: TGTGCCAGCATTAAGGGACTAGCGGGGGGGCGGCGAGAGACCCAGTACTTC.

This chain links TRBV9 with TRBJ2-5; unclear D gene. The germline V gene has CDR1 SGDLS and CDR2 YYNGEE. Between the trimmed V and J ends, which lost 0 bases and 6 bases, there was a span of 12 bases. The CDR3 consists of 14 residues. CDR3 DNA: TGTGCCAGCAGCGTAGGCCGCGGTCGACAGACCCAGTACTTC. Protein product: CASSVGRGRQTQYF. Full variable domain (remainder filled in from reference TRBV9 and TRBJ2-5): DSGVTQTPKHLITATGQRVTLRCSPRSGDLSVYWYQQSLDQGLQFLIQYYNGEERAKGNILERFSAQQFPDLHSELNLSSLELGDSALYFCASSVGRGRQTQYFGPGTRLLVL.

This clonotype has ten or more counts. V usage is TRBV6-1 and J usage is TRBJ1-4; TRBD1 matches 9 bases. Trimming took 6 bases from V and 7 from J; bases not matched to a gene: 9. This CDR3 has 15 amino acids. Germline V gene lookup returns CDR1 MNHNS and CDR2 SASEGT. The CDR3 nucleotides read TGTGCCAGCAGACTTGATCCGGGACAGGGTGAAAAACTGTTTTTT. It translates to CASRLDPGQGEKLFF.

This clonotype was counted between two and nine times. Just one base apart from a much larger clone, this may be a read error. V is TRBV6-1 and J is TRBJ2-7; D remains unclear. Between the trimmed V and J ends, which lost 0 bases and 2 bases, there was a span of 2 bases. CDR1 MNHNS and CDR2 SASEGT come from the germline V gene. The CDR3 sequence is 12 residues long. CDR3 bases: TGTGCCAGCAGTGAAGCTGCCTACGAGCAGTACTTC. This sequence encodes CASSEAAYEQYF.

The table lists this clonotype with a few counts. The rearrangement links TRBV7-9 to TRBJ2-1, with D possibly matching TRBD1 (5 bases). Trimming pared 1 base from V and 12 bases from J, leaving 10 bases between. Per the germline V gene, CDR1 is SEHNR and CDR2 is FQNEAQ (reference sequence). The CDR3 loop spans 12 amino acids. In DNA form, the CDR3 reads TGTGCCAGCAGCTTAGATGACAGATCGCAGTTCTTC. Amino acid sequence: CASSLDDRSQFF.

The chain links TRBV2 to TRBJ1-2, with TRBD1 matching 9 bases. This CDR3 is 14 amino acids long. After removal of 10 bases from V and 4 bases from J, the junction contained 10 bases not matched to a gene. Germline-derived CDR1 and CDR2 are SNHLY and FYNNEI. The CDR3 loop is CATGRTGVVYGYTF. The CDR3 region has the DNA TGTGCCACGGGTCGGACAGGGGTAGTCTATGGCTACACCTTC.

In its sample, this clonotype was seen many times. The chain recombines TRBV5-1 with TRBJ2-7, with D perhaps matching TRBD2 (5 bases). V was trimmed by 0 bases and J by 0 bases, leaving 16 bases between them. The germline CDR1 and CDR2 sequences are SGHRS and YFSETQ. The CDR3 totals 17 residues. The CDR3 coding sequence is TGCGCCAGCAGCTTGGCCGGTCTAGCTGAGAGCTCCTACGAGCAGTACTTC. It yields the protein CASSLAGLAESSYEQYF.

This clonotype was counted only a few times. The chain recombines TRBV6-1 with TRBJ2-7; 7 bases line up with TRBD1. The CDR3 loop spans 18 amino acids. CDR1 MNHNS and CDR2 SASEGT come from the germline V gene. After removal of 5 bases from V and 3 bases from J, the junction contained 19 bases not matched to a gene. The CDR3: CASSLLPRGPGALYEQYF. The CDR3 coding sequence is TGTGCCAGCAGTTTACTCCCTAGGGGGCCCGGGGCCCTCTACGAGCAGTACTTC.

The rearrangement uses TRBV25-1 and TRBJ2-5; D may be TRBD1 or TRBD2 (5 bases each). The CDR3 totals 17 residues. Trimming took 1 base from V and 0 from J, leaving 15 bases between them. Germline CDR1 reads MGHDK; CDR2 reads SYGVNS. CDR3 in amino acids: CASSELNWGRDQETQYF. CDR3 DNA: TGTGCCAGCAGTGAATTAAATTGGGGACGGGACCAAGAGACCCAGTACTTC.

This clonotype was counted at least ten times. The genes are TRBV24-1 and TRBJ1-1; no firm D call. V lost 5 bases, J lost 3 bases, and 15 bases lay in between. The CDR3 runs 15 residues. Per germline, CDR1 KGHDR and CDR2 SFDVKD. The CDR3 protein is CATSGNDPGDTEAFF. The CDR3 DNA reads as TGTGCCACCAGTGGAAACGATCCTGGGGACACTGAAGCTTTCTTT.

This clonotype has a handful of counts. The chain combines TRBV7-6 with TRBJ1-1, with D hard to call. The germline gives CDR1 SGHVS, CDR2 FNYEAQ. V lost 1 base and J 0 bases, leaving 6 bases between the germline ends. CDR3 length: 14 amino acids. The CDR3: CASSLDAVNTEAFF. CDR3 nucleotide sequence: TGTGCCAGCAGCTTAGATGCGGTGAACACTGAAGCTTTCTTT.

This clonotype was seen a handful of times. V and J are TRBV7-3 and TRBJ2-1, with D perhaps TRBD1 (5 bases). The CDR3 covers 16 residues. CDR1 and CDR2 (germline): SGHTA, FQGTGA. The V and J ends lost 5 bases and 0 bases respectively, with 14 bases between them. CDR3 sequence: CASSDLTESSYNEQFF. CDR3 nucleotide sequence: TGTGCCAGCAGCGACTTGACAGAGAGCTCCTACAATGAGCAGTTCTTC.

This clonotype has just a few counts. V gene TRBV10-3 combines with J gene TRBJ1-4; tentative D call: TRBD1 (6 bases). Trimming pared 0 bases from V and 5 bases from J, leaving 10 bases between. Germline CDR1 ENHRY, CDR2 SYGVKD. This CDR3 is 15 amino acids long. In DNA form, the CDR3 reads TGTGCCATCAGTGAGTCGTCGGGGGCGAATGAAAAACTGTTTTTT. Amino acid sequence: CAISESSGANEKLFF.

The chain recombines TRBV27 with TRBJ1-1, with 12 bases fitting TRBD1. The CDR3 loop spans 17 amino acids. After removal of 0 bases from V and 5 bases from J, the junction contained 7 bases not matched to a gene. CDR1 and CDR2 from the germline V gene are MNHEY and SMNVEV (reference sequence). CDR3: CASSLSGQGAGETEAFF. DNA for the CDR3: TGTGCCAGCAGTTTATCGGGACAGGGGGCCGGGGAAACTGAAGCTTTCTTT.

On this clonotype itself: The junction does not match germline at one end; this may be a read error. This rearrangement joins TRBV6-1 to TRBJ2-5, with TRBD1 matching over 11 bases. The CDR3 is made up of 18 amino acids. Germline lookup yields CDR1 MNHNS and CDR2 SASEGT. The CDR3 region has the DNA TGTGCCAGCAGAGGAGGACAGGGGGCGAATCCGTACCAAGAGGCCCAGTACTTC. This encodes CASRGGQGANPYQEAQYF.

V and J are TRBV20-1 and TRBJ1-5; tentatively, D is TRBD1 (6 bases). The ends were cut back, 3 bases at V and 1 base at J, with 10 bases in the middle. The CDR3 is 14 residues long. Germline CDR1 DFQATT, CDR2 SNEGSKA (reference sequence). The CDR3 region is CSASRGVSNQPQHF. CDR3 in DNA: TGCAGTGCTAGTAGGGGGGTGAGCAATCAGCCCCAGCATTTT.

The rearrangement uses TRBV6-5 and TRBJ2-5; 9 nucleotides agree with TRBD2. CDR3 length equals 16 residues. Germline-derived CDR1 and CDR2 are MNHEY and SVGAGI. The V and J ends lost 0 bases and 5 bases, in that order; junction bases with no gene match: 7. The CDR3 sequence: CASSYSGGGALETQYF. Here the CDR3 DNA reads TGTGCCAGCAGTTACTCAGGCGGGGGGGCGTTGGAGACCCAGTACTTC.